The source of this T cell receptor beta chain is a study of OX40 agonist ivuxolimab in advanced cancers. The study, taken as a whole, reports: By week 6 at 0.1 to 3.0 mg/kg, blood CD4+ and CD8+ T cells had expanded clonally.

The length of the CDR3 is 13 residues. Per the germline V gene, CDR1 is SGHNT and CDR2 is YYREEE (reference sequence). V lost 4 bases, J lost 1 base, and 8 bases lay in between. With regard to this clone: The target antigen is unknown.

Autoimmune disease history or systemic immunosuppression meant exclusion. The method was immunoSEQ multiplex PCR; TCRdb's version includes in-frame clones alone and lacks a portion of them. The table has 100,000 or so clones, less than 95% seen once. The starting material was CD4+ or CD8+ T cells sorted from blood, obtained in a trial of the OX40 agonist ivuxolimab. The sequence was obtained from an adult with an advanced solid tumor such as melanoma, head and neck, liver or kidney cancer. The rearrangement joins TRBV5-4 to TRBJ1-1, with D hard to call. Written as DNA, the CDR3 is TGTGCCAGCAGCCGAGACGGGAACACTGAAGCTTTCTTT. Translating it yields CASSRDGNTEAFF.